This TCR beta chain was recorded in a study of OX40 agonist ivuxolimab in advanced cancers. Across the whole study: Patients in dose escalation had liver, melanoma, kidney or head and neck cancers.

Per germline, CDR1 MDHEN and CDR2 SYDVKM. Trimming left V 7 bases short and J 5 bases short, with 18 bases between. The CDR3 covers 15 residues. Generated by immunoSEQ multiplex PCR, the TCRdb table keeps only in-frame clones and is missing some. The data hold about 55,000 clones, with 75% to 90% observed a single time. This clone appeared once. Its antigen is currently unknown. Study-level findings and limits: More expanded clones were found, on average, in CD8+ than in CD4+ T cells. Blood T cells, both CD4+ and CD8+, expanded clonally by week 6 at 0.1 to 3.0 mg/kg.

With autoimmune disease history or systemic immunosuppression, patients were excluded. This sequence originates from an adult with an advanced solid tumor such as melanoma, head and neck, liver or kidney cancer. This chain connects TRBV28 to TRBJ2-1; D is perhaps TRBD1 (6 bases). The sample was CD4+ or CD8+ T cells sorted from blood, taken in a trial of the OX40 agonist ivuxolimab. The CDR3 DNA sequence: TGTGCCAGCAACCCAGGGGTCATGAGGGACAATGAGCAGTTCTTC. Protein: CASNPGVMRDNEQFF.